Here is one T cell receptor (beta chain) with its context. These data are taken from a study of identical twins. TCRdb analysed the 5' RACE reads with MiXCR anew, one entry per CDR3 protein. This sample has approximately 700,000 distinct CDR3 sequences, with roughly 18% found just once. The germline V gene has CDR1 SGHTA and CDR2 FQGNSA. Trimming left V 5 bases short and J 2 bases short, with 16 bases between. CDR3 length: 15 amino acids. This same sample was also part of a study on T cells expressing NK-cell markers. From that paper: TCR beta repertoires came from sorted CD3+CD56+NKG2C+, CD3+CD56+NKG2C- and CD3+CD56-NKG2C+ T cells.

V gene TRBV7-2 combines with J gene TRBJ2-7; a weak D match, TRBD1 (5 bases). The material sequenced was PBMCs. The origin of this receptor is a woman younger than 30 in good health. The CDR3 loop is CASSPAWGQPYEQYF. The CDR3 nucleotides are TGTGCCAGCAGCCCGGCTTGGGGCCAACCCTACGAGCAGTACTTC.